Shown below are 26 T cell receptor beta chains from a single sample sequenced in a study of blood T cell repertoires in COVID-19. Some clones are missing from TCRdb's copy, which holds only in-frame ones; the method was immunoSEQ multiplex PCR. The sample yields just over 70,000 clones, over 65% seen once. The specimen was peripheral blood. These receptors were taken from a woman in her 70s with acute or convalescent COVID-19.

Here the CDR3 reads CATSREGQGKGSYF. CDR3 nucleotide sequence: TGTGCCACCAGCAGAGAGGGACAGGGAAAGGGGTCTTACTTC. The V call is TRBV15, the J call TRBJ2-5; 9 bases fit TRBD1. J was trimmed by 14 bases and V by 0 bases; bases with no gene match: 10. This CDR3 contains 14 residues. The germline CDR1 and CDR2 sequences are LNHNV and YYDKDF (reference sequence).

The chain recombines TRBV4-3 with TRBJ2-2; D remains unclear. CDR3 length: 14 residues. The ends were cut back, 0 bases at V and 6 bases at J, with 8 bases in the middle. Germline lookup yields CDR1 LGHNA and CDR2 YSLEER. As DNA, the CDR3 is TGCGCCAGCAGCCAAGAGTGGTCGGCCGGGGAGCTGTTTTTT. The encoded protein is CASSQEWSAGELFF.

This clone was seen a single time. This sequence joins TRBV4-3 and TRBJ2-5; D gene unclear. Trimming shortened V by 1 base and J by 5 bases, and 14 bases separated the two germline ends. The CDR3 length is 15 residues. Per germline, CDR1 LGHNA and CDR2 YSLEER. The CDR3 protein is CASSQGLLMRETQYF. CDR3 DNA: TGCGCCAGCAGCCAAGGGTTATTAATGCGCGAGACCCAGTACTTC.

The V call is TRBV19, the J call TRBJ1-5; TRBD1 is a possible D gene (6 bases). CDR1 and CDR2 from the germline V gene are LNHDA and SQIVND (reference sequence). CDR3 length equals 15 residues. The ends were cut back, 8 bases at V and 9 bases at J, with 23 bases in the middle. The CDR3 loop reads CASSRAGESSRPQHF. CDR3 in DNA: TGTGCCAGTTCCCGGGCAGGGGAAAGTTCTAGGCCCCAGCATTTT.

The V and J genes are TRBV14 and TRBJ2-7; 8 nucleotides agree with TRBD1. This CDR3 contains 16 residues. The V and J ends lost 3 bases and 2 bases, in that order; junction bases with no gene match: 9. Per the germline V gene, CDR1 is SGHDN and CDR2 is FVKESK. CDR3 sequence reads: CASSQDLRQGTYEQYF. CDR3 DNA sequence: TGTGCCAGCAGCCAGGACCTTAGACAGGGGACCTACGAGCAGTACTTC. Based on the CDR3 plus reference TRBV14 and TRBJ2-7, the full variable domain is EAGVTQFPSHSVIEKGQTVTLRCDPISGHDNLYWYRRVMGKEIKFLLHFVKESKQDESGMPNNRFLAERTGGTYSTLKVQPAELEDSGVYFCASSQDLRQGTYEQYFGPGTRLTVT.

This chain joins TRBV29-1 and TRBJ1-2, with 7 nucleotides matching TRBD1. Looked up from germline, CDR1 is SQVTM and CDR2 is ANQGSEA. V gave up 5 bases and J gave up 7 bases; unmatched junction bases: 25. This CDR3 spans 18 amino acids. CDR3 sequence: CSVPGYRGAGGSAGGYTF. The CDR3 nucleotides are TGCAGCGTTCCAGGCTATAGGGGGGCAGGGGGAAGTGCTGGTGGCTACACCTTC.

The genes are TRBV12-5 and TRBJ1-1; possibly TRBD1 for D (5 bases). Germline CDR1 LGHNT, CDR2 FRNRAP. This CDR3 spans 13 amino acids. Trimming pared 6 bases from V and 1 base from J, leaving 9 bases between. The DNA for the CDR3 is TGTGCTAGTGGGTTTACAGGGAACACTGAAGCTTTCTTT. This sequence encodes CASGFTGNTEAFF.

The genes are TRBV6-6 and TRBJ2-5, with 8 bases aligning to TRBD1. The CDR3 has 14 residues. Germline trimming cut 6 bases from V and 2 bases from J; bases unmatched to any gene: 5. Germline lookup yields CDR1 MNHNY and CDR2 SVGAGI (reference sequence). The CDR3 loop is CASRGDRTQETQYF. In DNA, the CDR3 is TGTGCCAGCAGAGGGGACAGGACGCAAGAGACCCAGTACTTC.

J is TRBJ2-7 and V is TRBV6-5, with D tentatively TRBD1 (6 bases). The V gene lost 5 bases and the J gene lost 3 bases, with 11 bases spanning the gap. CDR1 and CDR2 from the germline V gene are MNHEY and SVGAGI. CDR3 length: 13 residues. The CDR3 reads CASSLGQSYEQYF. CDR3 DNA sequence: TGTGCCAGCAGTCTCGGACAGAGCTACGAGCAGTACTTC.

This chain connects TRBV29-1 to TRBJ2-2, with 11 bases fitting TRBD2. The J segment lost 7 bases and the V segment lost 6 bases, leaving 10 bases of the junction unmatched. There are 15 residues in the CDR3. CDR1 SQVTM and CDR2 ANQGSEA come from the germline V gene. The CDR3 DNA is TGCAGCGTACAACCCTCTGGACTAGCGGGCGGGGAGCTGTTTTTT. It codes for CSVQPSGLAGGELFF.

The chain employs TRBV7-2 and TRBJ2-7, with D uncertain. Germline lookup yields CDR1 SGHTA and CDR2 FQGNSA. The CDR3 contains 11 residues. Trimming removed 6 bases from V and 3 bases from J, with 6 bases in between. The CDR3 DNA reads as TGTGCCAGCAGTCCAGGCTACGAGCAGTACTTC. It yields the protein CASSPGYEQYF.

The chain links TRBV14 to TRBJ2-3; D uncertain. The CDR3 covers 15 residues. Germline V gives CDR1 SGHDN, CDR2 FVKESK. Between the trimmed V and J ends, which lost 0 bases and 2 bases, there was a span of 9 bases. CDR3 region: CASSQDPRATDTQYF. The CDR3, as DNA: TGTGCCAGCAGCCAAGATCCGAGAGCCACAGATACGCAGTATTTT.

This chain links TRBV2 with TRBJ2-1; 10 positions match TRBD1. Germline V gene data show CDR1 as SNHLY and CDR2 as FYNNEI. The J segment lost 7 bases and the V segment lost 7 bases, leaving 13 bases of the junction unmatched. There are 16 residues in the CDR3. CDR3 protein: CASTNLRDRGSNEQFF. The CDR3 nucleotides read TGTGCCAGCACAAACCTCCGGGACAGGGGCAGTAATGAGCAGTTCTTC.

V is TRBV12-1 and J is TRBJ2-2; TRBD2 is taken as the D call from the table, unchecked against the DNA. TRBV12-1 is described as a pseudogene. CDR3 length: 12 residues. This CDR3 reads CARRCGAGELFF. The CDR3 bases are TGTGCCAGGCGGTGTGGCGCCGGGGAGCTGTTTTTT.

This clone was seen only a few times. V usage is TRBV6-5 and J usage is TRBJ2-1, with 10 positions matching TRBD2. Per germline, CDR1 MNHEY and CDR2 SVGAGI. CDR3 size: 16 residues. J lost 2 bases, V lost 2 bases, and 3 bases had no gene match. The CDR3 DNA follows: TGTGCCAGCAGTTACAGAGCGGGAGGGACCTACAATGAGCAGTTCTTC. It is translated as CASSYRAGGTYNEQFF.

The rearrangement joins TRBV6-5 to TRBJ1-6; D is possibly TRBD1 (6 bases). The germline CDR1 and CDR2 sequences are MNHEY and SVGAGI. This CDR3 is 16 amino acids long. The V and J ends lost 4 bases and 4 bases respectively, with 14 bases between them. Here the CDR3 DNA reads TGTGCCAGCAGTTCGACTCTACAGGGTTATAATTCACCCCTCCACTTT. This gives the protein CASSSTLQGYNSPLHF.

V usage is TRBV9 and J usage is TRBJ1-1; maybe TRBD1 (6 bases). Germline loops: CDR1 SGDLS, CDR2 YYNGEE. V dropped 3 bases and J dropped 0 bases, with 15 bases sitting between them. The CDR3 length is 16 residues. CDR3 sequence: CASSAHGRGMNTEAFF. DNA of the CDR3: TGTGCCAGCAGCGCCCACGGAAGGGGGATGAACACTGAAGCTTTCTTT. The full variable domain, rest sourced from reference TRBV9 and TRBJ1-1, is DSGVTQTPKHLITATGQRVTLRCSPRSGDLSVYWYQQSLDQGLQFLIQYYNGEERAKGNILERFSAQQFPDLHSELNLSSLELGDSALYFCASSAHGRGMNTEAFFGQGTRLTVV.

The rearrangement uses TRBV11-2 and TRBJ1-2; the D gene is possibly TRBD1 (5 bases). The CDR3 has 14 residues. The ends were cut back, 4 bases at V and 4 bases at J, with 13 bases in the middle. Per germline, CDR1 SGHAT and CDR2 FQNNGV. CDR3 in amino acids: CASSYAPGGYGYTF. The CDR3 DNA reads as TGTGCCAGCAGCTATGCGCCCGGGGGCTATGGCTACACCTTC. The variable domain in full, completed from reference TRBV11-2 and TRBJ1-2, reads EAGVAQSPRYKIIEKRQSVAFWCNPISGHATLYWYQQILGQGPKLLIQFQNNGVVDDSQLPKDRFSAERLKGVDSTLKIQPAKLEDSAVYLCASSYAPGGYGYTFGSGTRLTVV.

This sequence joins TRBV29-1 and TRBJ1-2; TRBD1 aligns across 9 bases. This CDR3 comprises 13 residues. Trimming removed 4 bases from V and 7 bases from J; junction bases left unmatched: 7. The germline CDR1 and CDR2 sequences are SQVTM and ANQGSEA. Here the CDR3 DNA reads TGCAGCGTTGGGGGACAGGGTAGGGGTGGCTACACCTTC. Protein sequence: CSVGGQGRGGYTF.

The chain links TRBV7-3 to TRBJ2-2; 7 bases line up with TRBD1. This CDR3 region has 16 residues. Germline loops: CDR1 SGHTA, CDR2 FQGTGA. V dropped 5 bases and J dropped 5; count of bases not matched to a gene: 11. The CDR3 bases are TGTGCCAGCAGCCTCACGACAGGGAAGGGAACCGGGGAGCTGTTTTTT. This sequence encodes CASSLTTGKGTGELFF.

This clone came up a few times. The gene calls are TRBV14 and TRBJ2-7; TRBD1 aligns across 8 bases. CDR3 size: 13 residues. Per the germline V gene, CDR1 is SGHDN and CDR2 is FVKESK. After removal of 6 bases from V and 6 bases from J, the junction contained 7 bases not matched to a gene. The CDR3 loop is CASSRQGSSEQYF. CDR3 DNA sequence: TGTGCCAGCAGTCGACAGGGGTCGAGCGAGCAGTACTTC.

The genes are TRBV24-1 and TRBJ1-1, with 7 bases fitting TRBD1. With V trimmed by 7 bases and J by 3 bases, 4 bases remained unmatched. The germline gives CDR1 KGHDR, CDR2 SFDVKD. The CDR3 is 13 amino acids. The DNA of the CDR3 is TGTGCCACCAGACAGGGGCAAGACACTGAAGCTTTCTTT. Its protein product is CATRQGQDTEAFF.

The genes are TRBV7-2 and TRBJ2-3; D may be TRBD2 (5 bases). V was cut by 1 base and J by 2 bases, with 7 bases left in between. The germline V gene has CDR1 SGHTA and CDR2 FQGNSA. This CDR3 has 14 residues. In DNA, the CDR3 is TGTGCCAGCAGCTTAGGGGAGTACACAGATACGCAGTATTTT. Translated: CASSLGEYTDTQYF. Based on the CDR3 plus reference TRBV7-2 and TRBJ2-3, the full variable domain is GAGVSQSPSNKVTEKGKDVELRCDPISGHTALYWYRQSLGQGLEFLIYFQGNSAPDKSGLPSDRFSAERTGGSVSTLTIQRTQQEDSAVYLCASSLGEYTDTQYFGPGTRLTVL.

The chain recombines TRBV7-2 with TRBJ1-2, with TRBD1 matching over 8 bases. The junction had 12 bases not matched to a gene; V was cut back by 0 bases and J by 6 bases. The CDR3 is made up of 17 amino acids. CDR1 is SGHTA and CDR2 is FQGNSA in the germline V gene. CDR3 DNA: TGTGCCAGCAGCTTAGCAGTCCCGACGGGACAGGTGGATGGCTACACCTTC. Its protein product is CASSLAVPTGQVDGYTF.

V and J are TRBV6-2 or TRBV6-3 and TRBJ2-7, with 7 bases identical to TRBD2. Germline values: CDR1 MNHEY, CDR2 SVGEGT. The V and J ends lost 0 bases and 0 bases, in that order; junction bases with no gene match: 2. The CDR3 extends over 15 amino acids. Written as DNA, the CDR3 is TGTGCCAGCAGTTACTCGGGGGGGACCTCCTACGAGCAGTACTTC. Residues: CASSYSGGTSYEQYF.

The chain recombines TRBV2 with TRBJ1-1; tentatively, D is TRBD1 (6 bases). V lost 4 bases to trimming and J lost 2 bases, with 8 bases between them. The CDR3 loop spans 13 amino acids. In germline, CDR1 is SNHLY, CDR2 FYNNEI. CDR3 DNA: TGTGCCAGCAGTGGGACAGCCAACACTGAAGCTTTCTTT. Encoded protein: CASSGTANTEAFF.